What follows describes a single T cell receptor (beta chain). Antigen unknown. The same CDR3 is also encoded by other DNA sequences in this sample. Peripheral blood came from all dose cohorts at three timepoints. The data derive from a study of OX40 agonist ivuxolimab in advanced cancers. Study-wide context: A mean age of around 60 years, range about 20 to 85, was recorded, and around 85% were male. People who had prior anti-PD-1, anti-PD-L1 or anti-CTLA-4 therapy could take part, and around 40% had some. Study-level findings and limits: Within 6 weeks, CD4+ and CD8+ blood T cells expanded clonally at 0.1 to 3.0 mg/kg.

Germline loops: CDR1 SGHAT, CDR2 FQNNGV. Trimming cost V 5 bases and J 4 bases; bases outside gene matches: 5. The length of the CDR3 is 14 residues. The protocol was immunoSEQ multiplex PCR, while the TCRdb copy is restricted to in-frame clones and leaves out a portion. The table shows 45,000 to 60,000 clones, with under 90% occurring only once. Here the sequenced sample was CD4+ or CD8+ T cells sorted from blood, taken in a trial of the OX40 agonist ivuxolimab. The receptor was derived from an adult with an advanced solid tumor such as melanoma, head and neck, liver or kidney cancer. The chain has TRBV11-2 and TRBJ2-1; 7 bases map to TRBD2. CDR3 sequence (DNA): TGTGCCAGCAGCCCCAGCGGGACGTACAATGAGCAGTTCTTC. Protein product: CASSPSGTYNEQFF. The complete variable domain, with remaining parts taken from reference TRBV11-2 and TRBJ2-1, reads EAGVAQSPRYKIIEKRQSVAFWCNPISGHATLYWYQQILGQGPKLLIQFQNNGVVDDSQLPKDRFSAERLKGVDSTLKIQPAKLEDSAVYLCASSPSGTYNEQFFGPGTRLTVL.